The 14 T cell receptor beta chains listed next were all sequenced from one sample in a study of shared clonotypes between healthy human individuals. TCRdb keeps only in-frame clones here, not all; method: immunoSEQ multiplex PCR. The table lists 2 million to 3 million clones, more than 85% of them singletons, with approximately 0.35% in the top ten. The specimen sequenced was naive CD4+ T cells from PBMCs. Described subset: CD45RA+ positively selected. The receptor source for this set is a man aged 18 to 30 in good health. Some clones in this sample may be carry-over from other donors' samples.

The V and J genes are TRBV4-3 and TRBJ2-2; D is tentatively TRBD1 or TRBD2 (5 bases each). V lost 4 bases and J 2 bases, leaving 17 bases between the germline ends. CDR3 length: 17 residues. Germline V CDR1 and CDR2: LGHNA, YSLEER. The CDR3 region has the DNA TGCGCCAGCAGCCGAGACACCCGGGACCGCAACACCGGGGAGCTGTTTTTT. Residues: CASSRDTRDRNTGELFF.

The chain joins TRBV5-8 to TRBJ2-1; D might be TRBD1 (6 bases). Germline values: CDR1 SGHTS, CDR2 YDEGEE. This CDR3 spans 14 amino acids. V dropped 6 bases and J dropped 5 bases, with 15 bases sitting between them. The CDR3 protein is CASTLRTAHNEQFF. The CDR3 DNA sequence: TGTGCCAGCACTCTCCGGACAGCACACAATGAGCAGTTCTTC.

The chain is built from TRBV5-4 and TRBJ1-1; D remains ambiguous. V was shortened by 0 bases and J by 1 base, with 13 bases between the two germline ends. The CDR3 runs to 16 residues. The V gene's germline CDR1 is SGHNT and CDR2 YYREEE (reference sequence). The CDR3, as DNA: TGTGCCAGCAGCTTGGTAACACCTCGGGGGAACACTGAAGCTTTCTTT. This sequence encodes CASSLVTPRGNTEAFF.

The rearrangement joins TRBV6-5 to TRBJ2-5; no definite D call. This CDR3 region has 14 residues. Between the trimmed V and J ends, which lost 5 bases and 7 bases, there was a span of 17 bases. CDR1 MNHEY and CDR2 SVGAGI come from the germline V gene. The CDR3 sequence: CASSPAGTPGTQYF. Here the CDR3 DNA reads TGTGCCAGCAGTCCGGCCGGAACCCCCGGGACCCAGTACTTC.

The chain employs TRBV28 and TRBJ2-7, with 8 bases identical to TRBD1. CDR1 is MDHEN, CDR2 SYDVKM, per germline. Trimming removed 7 bases from V and 1 base from J; junction bases left unmatched: 9. The CDR3 has 15 residues. CDR3 coding DNA: TGTGCCAGCACCGCCGACAGGGGATATTCCTACGAGCAGTACTTC. Translated, it gives CASTADRGYSYEQYF.

The rearrangement links TRBV4-2 to TRBJ2-7; maybe TRBD2 (5 bases). The CDR3 loop spans 14 amino acids. Between the trimmed V and J ends, which lost 1 base and 3 bases, there was a span of 10 bases. CDR1 is LGHNA and CDR2 is YNFKEQ in the germline V gene. CDR3 amino acids: CASSQGGALYEQYF. The CDR3 DNA reads TGTGCCAGCAGCCAAGGGGGAGCCCTCTACGAGCAGTACTTC.

The rearrangement uses TRBV7-2 and TRBJ2-3, with TRBD2 matching 10 bases. CDR1 SGHTA and CDR2 FQGNSA come from the germline V gene. The CDR3 is made up of 14 amino acids. V trimming: 8 bases; J trimming: 1 base; junction bases outside the gene matches: 3. CDR3 sequence reads: CASGLAGGTDTQYF. The CDR3 region has the DNA TGTGCCAGCGGCCTAGCGGGAGGCACAGATACGCAGTATTTT.

Regarding this clone: This same CDR3 is encoded by further DNA sequences in the sample. This rearrangement joins TRBV7-2 to TRBJ2-5; D is undetermined. CDR1 is SGHTA, CDR2 FQGNSA, per germline. This CDR3 comprises 13 residues. Trimming shortened V by 1 base and J by 1 base, and 4 bases separated the two germline ends. Written as DNA, the CDR3 is TGTGCCAGCAGCTTAGGCCTCCAAGAGACCCAGTACTTC. This sequence encodes CASSLGLQETQYF.

The chain is built from TRBV5-4 and TRBJ1-1; no firm D call. Per the germline V gene, CDR1 is SGHNT and CDR2 is YYREEE (reference sequence). The CDR3 runs to 14 residues. Trimming removed 0 bases from V and 1 base from J, with 7 bases in between. Here the CDR3 reads CASSLGPGNTEAFF. The CDR3 region has the DNA TGTGCCAGCAGCTTGGGACCGGGGAACACTGAAGCTTTCTTT.

This clone was seen once. The chain is built from TRBV6-1 and TRBJ1-3; 9 bases align to TRBD1. With V trimmed by 7 bases and J by 3 bases, 7 bases remained unmatched. Germline-derived CDR1 and CDR2 are MNHNS and SASEGT. CDR3 length equals 15 residues. This CDR3 is CASTETGGRGNTIYF. CDR3 DNA: TGTGCCAGCACGGAGACAGGGGGACGTGGAAACACCATATATTTT.

The rearrangement joins TRBV4-1 to TRBJ1-6; D is unresolved. There are 16 residues in the CDR3. Germline lookup yields CDR1 MGHRA and CDR2 YSYEKL. The V gene lost 0 bases and the J gene lost 6 bases, with 12 bases spanning the gap. CDR3 region: CASSQEGGRFNSPLHF. CDR3 coding DNA: TGCGCCAGCAGCCAAGAGGGTGGCCGATTTAATTCACCCCTCCACTTT.

The gene calls are TRBV18 and TRBJ2-1; 8 nucleotides match TRBD2. The CDR3 has 16 residues. Germline V gene sequence: CDR1 KGHSH, CDR2 LQKENI. Germline trimming cut 5 bases from V and 9 bases from J; bases unmatched to any gene: 15. DNA for the CDR3: TGTGCCAGCTCAAGGGATACCGGGACCGCGGGGGGTGAGCAGTTCTTC. Protein product: CASSRDTGTAGGEQFF.

The CDR3 loop is CASSVTLQGELFF. The DNA for the CDR3 is TGTGCCAGCAGCGTAACTCTACAGGGGGAGCTGTTTTTT. The rearrangement joins TRBV6-1 to TRBJ2-2, with unresolved D. CDR1 and CDR2 (germline): MNHNS, SASEGT. V lost 6 bases and J lost 8, with 13 bases in between. The length of the CDR3 is 13 residues.

V and J are TRBV7-2 and TRBJ1-1; weak D call: TRBD1 (6 bases). The germline gives CDR1 SGHTA, CDR2 FQGNSA. The CDR3 contains 16 residues. V lost 5 bases and J lost 2, with 18 bases in between. CDR3: CASSQSPPGANTEAFF. As DNA, the CDR3 is TGTGCCAGCAGCCAAAGCCCCCCGGGGGCCAACACTGAAGCTTTCTTT.